Listed here are 3 T cell receptor beta chains from one sample, sequenced in a study of CD8 T cells in ankylosing spondylitis. Findings and caveats of the study: Within ankylosing spondylitis blood, a TCR beta motif made up of seven to nine highly homologous variants appeared to be characteristic.

TCRdb reprocessed the 5' RACE reads via MiXCR and lists one record per CDR3 protein. This sample carries more than 300,000 distinct CDR3 sequences, under 8.5% of them seen once, and the ten largest clones take about 15%. These TCRs' antigens remain unknown. Sequencing was done on a sample of blood, either unsorted or a sorted T cell fraction (not recorded which). The receptor source for this set is a male donor with ankylosing spondylitis.

This clonotype appeared many times. The junction shows a germline mismatch at one end, possibly a read error. CDR3 residues: CASRLASGRSYEQYF. CDR3 coding DNA: TGTGCCAGCAGGTTAGCTAGCGGGAGATCCTACGAGCAGTACTTC. The chain recombines TRBV7-8 with TRBJ2-7; 10 bases are a match to TRBD2. The CDR3 totals 15 residues. The germline V gene encodes CDR1 SGHVS and CDR2 FQNEAQ.

Ten or more counts support this clonotype. V is TRBV20-1 and J is TRBJ2-1; 9 nucleotides line up with TRBD2. Losses at the gene ends were 0 bases for V and 0 bases for J; bases not matched to a gene: 18. This CDR3 has 21 amino acids. Germline-derived CDR1 and CDR2 are DFQATT and SNEGSKA (reference sequence). The CDR3 DNA reads as TGCAGTGCTAGAGACCTTATCGATAAAGCGGGAGGAAGGTACTCCTACAATGAGCAGTTCTTC. Its translation is CSARDLIDKAGGRYSYNEQFF.

This clonotype has just a few counts. The chain carries TRBV29-1 and TRBJ1-1; D ambiguous. The CDR3 extends over 13 amino acids. The V end was cut by 5 bases, the J end by 3 bases, with 13 bases between. CDR1 and CDR2 (germline): SQVTM, ANQGSEA. The CDR3 region has the DNA TGCAGCGTTTCGGCAGGTGGGGACACTGAAGCTTTCTTT. This translates into CSVSAGGDTEAFF.